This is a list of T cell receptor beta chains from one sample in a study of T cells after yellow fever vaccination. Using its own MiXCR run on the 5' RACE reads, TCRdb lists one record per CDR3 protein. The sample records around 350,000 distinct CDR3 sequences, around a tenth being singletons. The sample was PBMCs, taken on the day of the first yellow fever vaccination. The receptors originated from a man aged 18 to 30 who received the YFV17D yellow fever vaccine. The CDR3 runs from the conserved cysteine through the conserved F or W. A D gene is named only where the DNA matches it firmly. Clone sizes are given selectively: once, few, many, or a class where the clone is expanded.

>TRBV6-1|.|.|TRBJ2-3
CASRQRNTDTQYF
TGTGCCAGCAGACAAAGGAACACAGATACGCAGTATTTT
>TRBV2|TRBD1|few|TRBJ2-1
CATVRTGNEQFF
TGTGCCACCGTTCGGACAGGGAATGAGCAGTTCTTC
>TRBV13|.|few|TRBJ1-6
CASRRLGLNSPLHF
TGTGCCAGCAGGCGCTTGGGCCTTAATTCACCCCTCCACTTT
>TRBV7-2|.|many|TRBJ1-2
CASSIQPGQGHYGYTF
TGTGCCAGCAGCATACAACCAGGGCAGGGCCACTATGGCTACACCTTC
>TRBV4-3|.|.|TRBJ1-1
CASSLGLFFPLYRLNTEAFF
TGCGCCAGCAGTCTCGGACTATTCTTCCCCCTATACCGCTTGAACACTGAAGCTTTCTTT
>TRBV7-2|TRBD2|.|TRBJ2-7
CASSGPGGGGLSYEQYF
TGTGCCAGCAGCGGTCCTGGGGGCGGGGGGCTCTCCTACGAGCAGTACTTC
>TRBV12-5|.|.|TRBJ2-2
CASGLVLRAQYTGELFF
TGTGCTAGTGGTTTGGTACTCCGTGCCCAGTACACCGGGGAGCTGTTTTTT
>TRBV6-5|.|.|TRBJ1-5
CASSYLSVNQPQHF
TGTGCCAGCAGTTACTTGTCAGTCAATCAGCCCCAGCATTTT
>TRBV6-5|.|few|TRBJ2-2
CASSYGSGGSGELFF
TGTGCCAGCAGTTACGGGTCCGGGGGCTCCGGGGAGCTGTTTTTT
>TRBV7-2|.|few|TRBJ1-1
CASSPKAQNTEAFF
TGTGCCAGCAGCCCCAAAGCTCAGAACACTGAAGCTTTCTTT
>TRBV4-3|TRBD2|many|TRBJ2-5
CASSQERGGQETQYF
TGCGCCAGCAGCCAAGAGCGGGGGGGCCAAGAGACCCAGTACTTC
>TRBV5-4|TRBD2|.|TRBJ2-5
CASSLDLAGARETQYF
TGTGCCAGCAGCTTGGACCTAGCGGGGGCAAGGGAGACCCAGTACTTC
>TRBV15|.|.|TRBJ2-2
CATSREQGRLGELFF
TGTGCCACCAGCAGAGAGCAGGGGAGGTTAGGGGAGCTGTTTTTT
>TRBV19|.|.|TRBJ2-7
CASSIDPAGALYEQYF
TGTGCCAGTAGTATAGATCCTGCGGGGGCCCTCTACGAGCAGTACTTC
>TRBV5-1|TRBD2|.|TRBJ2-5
CASTPWTSGQETQYF
TGCGCCAGCACCCCGTGGACTAGCGGGCAAGAGACCCAGTACTTC
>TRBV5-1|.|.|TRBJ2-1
CASSRAGPYNEQFF
TGCGCCAGCAGCCGGGCCGGGCCCTACAATGAGCAGTTCTTC
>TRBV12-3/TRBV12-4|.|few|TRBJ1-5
CASSFQQGNQPQHF
TGTGCCAGCAGTTTCCAGCAGGGCAATCAGCCCCAGCATTTT
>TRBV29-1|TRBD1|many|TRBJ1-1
CSVVDRGQGTEAFF
TGCAGCGTTGTCGACAGGGGGCAAGGAACTGAAGCTTTCTTT
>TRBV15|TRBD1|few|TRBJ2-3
CATSRPYGQGNTDTQYF
TGTGCCACCAGCAGACCTTATGGACAGGGAAACACAGATACGCAGTATTTT
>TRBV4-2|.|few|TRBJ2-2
CASRSTGSRTGELFF
TGTGCCAGCAGGTCAACCGGGTCGAGGACCGGGGAGCTGTTTTTT
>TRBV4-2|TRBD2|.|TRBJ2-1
CASSQDPGGAYNEQFF
TGTGCCAGCAGCCAAGATCCGGGGGGGGCCTACAATGAGCAGTTCTTC
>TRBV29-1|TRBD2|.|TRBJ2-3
CSVDGGGGLSTDTQYF
TGCAGCGTTGACGGTGGCGGGGGGCTTAGCACAGATACGCAGTATTTT
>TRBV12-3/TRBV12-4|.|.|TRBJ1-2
CASSSPSQFYGYTF
TGTGCCAGCAGTAGTCCGTCCCAGTTCTATGGCTACACCTTC
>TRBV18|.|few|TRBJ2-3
CASSFAGSGGDTQYF
TGTGCCAGCTCGTTCGCCGGGAGCGGAGGGGATACGCAGTATTTT
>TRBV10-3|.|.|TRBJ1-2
CAISERGGSNYGYTF
TGTGCCATCAGTGAGCGGGGAGGATCTAACTATGGCTACACCTTC
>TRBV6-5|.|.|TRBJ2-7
CASSLTKSGLSYEQYF
TGTGCCAGCAGTTTAACAAAATCGGGGCTTTCCTACGAGCAGTACTTC